What follows are 23 T cell receptor beta chains derived from one specimen sequenced in a study of T-cell reconstitution after alpha-beta-depleted transplantation in children. Regarding the study as a whole: A year had passed since transplant, and T-cell counts and diversity by then came mostly from newly produced T cells.

No antigens are known for them. Unique molecular identifiers were used to barcode this TCRbeta library. TCRdb recomputed calls from the PCR reads with MiXCR, one row per CDR3 protein. The table records 250,000 to 300,000 distinct CDR3 sequences, just over 7.5% of them present only once. Sequences were derived from peripheral blood, sampled 360 days after TCRalphabeta/CD19-depleted stem cell transplant. Receptors were obtained from a female patient between 2 and 15 years old who had a stem cell transplant for Fanconi anemia, so the T cells may come from the graft donor.

The chain couples TRBV6-2 or TRBV6-3 to TRBJ2-7; D is perhaps TRBD2 (5 bases). CDR3 length: 14 residues. Deletions cut 7 bases from V and 6 bases from J, with 19 bases between. Germline assignment: CDR1 MNHEY and CDR2 SVGEGT. In DNA form, the CDR3 reads TGTGCCAGCACACGATCCGGGGTAACGGGCGAGCAGTACGTC. Residues: CASTRSGVTGEQYV.

V usage is TRBV5-1 and J usage is TRBJ2-1; D gene unclear. V gave up 0 bases and J gave up 4 bases, with 5 bases separating them. The CDR3 loop spans 13 amino acids. CDR1 and CDR2 (germline): SGHRS, YFSETQ. The CDR3 protein is CASSLEQYNEQFF. The CDR3 region has the DNA TGCGCCAGCAGCTTGGAACAGTACAATGAGCAGTTCTTC.

This clonotype was seen repeatedly, ten times or more. The chain carries TRBV6-5 and TRBJ2-3; D is unresolved. Per the germline V gene, CDR1 is MNHEY and CDR2 is SVGAGI. The V and J ends lost 0 bases and 4 bases respectively, with 11 bases between them. The CDR3 is 15 amino acids. The CDR3 nucleotides read TGTGCCAGCAGTTACTCTGAAATGGGCGCAGATACGCAGTATTTT. Its translation: CASSYSEMGADTQYF.

The genes are TRBV6-1 and TRBJ1-2, with D unresolved. CDR1 MNHNS and CDR2 SASEGT come from the germline V gene. CDR3 size: 15 residues. The V end was cut by 1 base, the J end by 4 bases, with 13 bases between. CDR3 protein: CASSEGDHYFYGYTF. The CDR3 DNA is TGTGCCAGCAGTGAAGGAGATCACTACTTCTATGGCTACACCTTC.

This clonotype was counted ten times or more. This chain links TRBV5-1 with TRBJ2-1; 8 bases map to TRBD1. The V gene's germline CDR1 is SGHRS and CDR2 YFSETQ. The CDR3 loop spans 16 amino acids. Trimming cost V 0 bases and J 1 base; bases outside gene matches: 3. The CDR3 region is CASSLGWTGSYNEQFF. CDR3 nucleotide sequence: TGCGCCAGCAGCTTGGGGTGGACAGGGTCCTACAATGAGCAGTTCTTC.

The chain recombines TRBV30 with TRBJ2-3; 15 bases are a match to TRBD2. The CDR3 is 15 residues long. V shed 5 bases and J 1 base; nucleotides not matched to a gene: 1. Germline V gene sequence: CDR1 GTSNPN, CDR2 SVGIG (reference sequence). The CDR3 DNA follows: TGTGCCTGGGGACTAGCGGGAGGGGGCACAGATACGCAGTATTTT. It encodes CAWGLAGGGTDTQYF.

The V call is TRBV5-1, the J call TRBJ2-1; D gene unclear. CDR3 size: 13 residues. V lost 0 bases and J 9 bases, leaving 10 bases between the germline ends. The germline V gene has CDR1 SGHRS and CDR2 YFSETQ. DNA for the CDR3: TGCGCCAGCAGCTTGGGAGCGTGGGGTGAGCAGTTCTTC. Its translation: CASSLGAWGEQFF.

This clonotype was seen a few times. V is TRBV27 and J is TRBJ2-5, with D perhaps matching TRBD2 (5 bases). Per germline, CDR1 MNHEY and CDR2 SMNVEV (reference sequence). The CDR3 totals 13 residues. Trimming cost V 7 bases and J 1 base, with 10 bases left between them. CDR3 amino acids: CASKFGGQETQYF. CDR3 DNA: TGTGCCAGCAAATTTGGAGGCCAAGAGACCCAGTACTTC.

This clonotype was detected a few times. This sequence joins TRBV6-2 or TRBV6-3 and TRBJ1-6; D ambiguous. This CDR3 is built from 14 residues. Germline CDR1 reads MNHEY; CDR2 reads SVGEGT. V lost 5 bases to trimming and J lost 5 bases, with 10 bases between them. Here the CDR3 reads CASSTGENNSPLHF. DNA of the CDR3: TGTGCCAGCAGTACCGGCGAGAATAATTCACCCCTCCACTTT.

In this sample, this clonotype turned up many times. The chain couples TRBV20-1 to TRBJ1-5; D unclear. V lost 3 bases, J lost 0 bases, and 9 bases lay in between. The CDR3 consists of 14 residues. From germline, CDR1 is DFQATT and CDR2 SNEGSKA (reference sequence). The CDR3 nucleotides read TGCAGTGCTAGCTACAGCTATAGCAATCAGCCCCAGCATTTT. This sequence encodes CSASYSYSNQPQHF.

This clonotype has at least ten counts. The chain uses TRBV12-3 or TRBV12-4 and TRBJ1-5; D not certain. V was pared by 2 bases and J by 6 bases, with 14 bases between. This CDR3 contains 15 residues. The CDR3 loop is CASSLKVVPGQPQHF. CDR3 bases: TGTGCCAGCAGTTTAAAGGTTGTTCCAGGTCAGCCCCAGCATTTT.

This clonotype was seen repeatedly, ten times or more. V is TRBV13 and J is TRBJ2-7; D gene uncertain. Trimming removed 5 bases from V and 2 bases from J, with 7 bases in between. Germline-derived CDR1 and CDR2 are PRHDT and FYEKMQ (reference sequence). This CDR3 is 12 amino acids long. The CDR3 region is CASSRGPYEQYF. The CDR3 bases are TGTGCCAGCAGCCGCGGACCCTACGAGCAGTACTTC.

The rearrangement uses TRBV20-1 and TRBJ1-1; D remains unclear. CDR1 is DFQATT and CDR2 is SNEGSKA in the germline V gene (reference sequence). V was cut by 6 bases and J by 1 base, with 15 bases left in between. This CDR3 is 14 amino acids long. CDR3 loop: CSALSGRGNTEAFF. The CDR3 nucleotides are TGCAGTGCCCTATCCGGGCGTGGGAACACTGAAGCTTTCTTT.

This clonotype was seen repeatedly, ten times or more. This chain connects TRBV5-1 to TRBJ2-3; the D is unclear. This CDR3 comprises 13 residues. The germline gives CDR1 SGHRS, CDR2 YFSETQ. V lost 4 bases to trimming and J lost 4 bases, with 10 bases between them. The CDR3 loop is CASSPPSPDTQYF. CDR3 bases: TGCGCCAGCAGCCCCCCCAGCCCAGATACGCAGTATTTT.

This clonotype was recorded many times. This chain connects TRBV7-2 to TRBJ2-1; the match to TRBD2 covers 11 bases. This CDR3 spans 17 amino acids. The V gene's germline CDR1 is SGHTA and CDR2 FQGNSA. V was pared by 5 bases and J by 0 bases, with 6 bases of the junction left unmatched. The CDR3 reads CASSANSGGVSYNEQFF. CDR3 nucleotides: TGTGCCAGCAGCGCCAATAGCGGGGGGGTCTCCTACAATGAGCAGTTCTTC.

This clonotype showed up many times. This chain links TRBV12-3 or TRBV12-4 with TRBJ2-3, with D perhaps TRBD1 (7 bases). The CDR3 contains 16 residues. V was shortened by 2 bases and J by 3 bases, with 15 bases between the two germline ends. The CDR3 sequence: CASSLSTGRRTDTQYF. As DNA, the CDR3 is TGTGCCAGCAGTTTATCGACAGGGAGGAGGACAGATACGCAGTATTTT.

J is TRBJ2-1 and V is TRBV6-5, with a possible D match to TRBD2 (6 bases). V was trimmed by 2 bases and J by 0 bases, leaving 8 bases between them. This CDR3 region has 15 residues. Germline-derived CDR1 and CDR2 are MNHEY and SVGAGI. CDR3 in amino acids: CASSYDGSSYNEQFF. Written as DNA, the CDR3 is TGTGCCAGCAGTTACGACGGGAGCTCCTACAATGAGCAGTTCTTC.

This clonotype was counted a few times. J is TRBJ2-3 and V is TRBV9; a weak D match, TRBD2 (5 bases). The CDR3 runs to 15 residues. Trimming took 3 bases from V and 2 from J, leaving 13 bases between them. Germline CDR1 is SGDLS and CDR2 is YYNGEE. CDR3 nucleotide sequence: TGTGCCAGCAGCGAAAGGACTGGTCTCACAGATACGCAGTATTTT. It specifies CASSERTGLTDTQYF.

V gene TRBV24-1 combines with J gene TRBJ2-6, with D possibly called TRBD1 or TRBD2 (6 bases each). The length of the CDR3 is 17 residues. Germline V gene data show CDR1 as KGHDR and CDR2 as SFDVKD. V lost 7 bases and J 1 base, leaving 16 bases between the germline ends. The CDR3 region has the DNA TGTGCCACCAGCAGGGGTTCGGGAGTGTCTGGGGCCAACGTCCTGACTTTC. Its protein product is CATSRGSGVSGANVLTF.

Sample share makes this clonotype medium-sized. The chain recombines TRBV5-1 with TRBJ1-1; 9 nucleotides agree with TRBD1. This CDR3 region has 13 residues. Germline V gene sequence: CDR1 SGHRS, CDR2 YFSETQ. With V trimmed by 2 bases and J by 8 bases, 4 bases remained unmatched. The CDR3 nucleotides read TGCGCCAGCAGCTTCGGGGACAGGGAAGAAGCTTTCTTT. Amino acids: CASSFGDREEAFF.

This clonotype showed up many times. The chain is built from TRBV12-3 or TRBV12-4 and TRBJ2-3; 11 positions match TRBD1. CDR3 length equals 15 residues. The V and J ends lost 7 bases and 1 base, in that order; junction bases with no gene match: 4. The CDR3 here is CASMEGQGGTDTQYF. In DNA form, the CDR3 reads TGTGCCAGCATGGAGGGACAGGGGGGCACAGATACGCAGTATTTT.

This clonotype was seen a few times. The chain couples TRBV7-3 to TRBJ1-1; D gene unclear. This CDR3 is built from 17 residues. Trimming stripped 0 bases from V and 1 base from J, with 15 bases between. Germline V CDR1 and CDR2: SGHTA, FQGTGA. The CDR3 sequence is CASSLTGHHPRNTEAFF. The CDR3 DNA follows: TGTGCCAGCAGCTTAACCGGCCATCACCCAAGGAACACTGAAGCTTTCTTT.

The rearrangement uses TRBV20-1 and TRBJ1-1, with D possibly TRBD1 on 5 matching bases. Trimming cost V 4 bases and J 0 bases, with 12 bases left between them. The CDR3 covers 14 residues. Per the germline V gene, CDR1 is DFQATT and CDR2 is SNEGSKA (reference sequence). The DNA of the CDR3 is TGCAGTGCTAACGAGGGACGTATGAACACTGAAGCTTTCTTT. Translation: CSANEGRMNTEAFF.